These 16 T cell receptor beta chains were all obtained from the same sample, sequenced in a study of cytomegalovirus exposure and HLA in healthy donors. Use of 60 Vbeta and 13 Jbeta primers characterized the PCR. Clones were read by immunoSEQ multiplex PCR, and TCRdb kept only the in-frame ones, dropping some. Of roughly 200,000 clones listed, 60% to 80% are singletons. Sequencing was done on a sample of PBMCs. These receptors all come from a woman younger than 45 in good health and CMV-seropositive.

The V call is TRBV11-2, the J call TRBJ2-2, with D perhaps matching TRBD1 (5 bases). The germline V and J ends were trimmed by 7 bases and 5 bases, with 20 bases remaining between them. This CDR3 spans 16 amino acids. CDR1 is SGHAT and CDR2 is FQNNGV in the germline V gene. For the CDR3, the DNA is TGTGCCAGCACCCCCTGGCTACGGGCAGGGACCGGGGAGCTGTTTTTT. It yields the protein CASTPWLRAGTGELFF.

The chain recombines TRBV6-4 with TRBJ2-3, with unresolved D. The CDR3 contains 14 residues. Trimming took 0 bases from V and 1 from J, leaving 5 bases between them. The germline gives CDR1 MRHNA, CDR2 SNTAGT. The CDR3 DNA reads as TGTGCCAGCAGTGACTCTCCAGGCACAGATACGCAGTATTTT. Translating it yields CASSDSPGTDTQYF.

The chain links TRBV2 to TRBJ1-5; tentatively, D is TRBD1 (5 bases). From germline, CDR1 is SNHLY and CDR2 FYNNEI. The CDR3 runs to 16 residues. Trimming stripped 3 bases from V and 0 bases from J, with 12 bases between. The CDR3 reads CASSDQGPYSNQPQHF. The CDR3, as DNA: TGTGCCAGCAGTGATCAGGGTCCTTATAGCAATCAGCCCCAGCATTTT.

This chain joins TRBV7-2 and TRBJ2-7, with a weak D call TRBD2 (5 bases). The germline V and J ends were trimmed by 0 bases and 4 bases, with 10 bases remaining between them. The CDR3 is made up of 14 amino acids. The germline V gene has CDR1 SGHTA and CDR2 FQGNSA. The CDR3: CASSLAPSFYEQYF. Here the CDR3 DNA reads TGTGCCAGCAGCTTAGCCCCTAGCTTTTACGAGCAGTACTTC.

The chain employs TRBV7-9 and TRBJ1-5; D is undetermined. Looked up from germline, CDR1 is SEHNR and CDR2 is FQNEAQ (reference sequence). The CDR3 is made up of 12 amino acids. V was cut by 10 bases and J by 7 bases, with 14 bases left in between. The CDR3 reads CATPLGAQPQHF. DNA of the CDR3: TGTGCCACCCCTCTAGGCGCCCAGCCCCAGCATTTT.

Here the CDR3 DNA reads TGCGCCAGCAGCTCGACTAGCGGGGCTAACACCGGGGAGCTGTTTTTT. Amino acid sequence: CASSSTSGANTGELFF. The rearrangement links TRBV5-1 to TRBJ2-2; TRBD2 matches at 11 bases. V shed 3 bases and J 2 bases; nucleotides not matched to a gene: 3. In germline, CDR1 is SGHRS, CDR2 YFSETQ. CDR3 length equals 16 residues.

The chain employs TRBV18 and TRBJ2-3, with a tentative D call TRBD2 (7 bases). Trimming took 1 base from V and 2 from J, leaving 10 bases between them. Germline lookup yields CDR1 KGHSH and CDR2 LQKENI. The CDR3 runs 15 residues. The CDR3 DNA is TGTGCCAGCTCACCACTAGGGGGGGCCACAGATACGCAGTATTTT. It codes for CASSPLGGATDTQYF.

The chain couples TRBV4-3 to TRBJ1-5; 7 nucleotides agree with TRBD1. Trimming cost V 0 bases and J 11 bases; bases outside gene matches: 4. The germline V gene encodes CDR1 LGHNA and CDR2 YSLEER. This CDR3 has 13 residues. This CDR3 reads CASSQDPQGAQHF. The CDR3 DNA sequence: TGCGCCAGCAGCCAAGATCCCCAGGGGGCCCAGCATTTT.

The chain combines TRBV7-2 with TRBJ2-3; the D gene is possibly TRBD2 (6 bases). V was cut by 4 bases and J by 5 bases, with 13 bases left in between. The CDR3 spans 14 residues. Germline V CDR1 and CDR2: SGHTA, FQGNSA. CDR3 protein: CASSSYIGGDTQYF. As DNA, the CDR3 is TGTGCCAGCAGCTCCTATATCGGGGGAGATACGCAGTATTTT.

The CDR3: CASSQDRLGLAADTQYF. Here the CDR3 DNA reads TGCGCCAGCAGCCAAGATCGGTTGGGACTAGCTGCCGATACGCAGTATTTT. J is TRBJ2-3 and V is TRBV4-1; TRBD2 matches at 9 bases. The CDR3 covers 17 residues. CDR1 is MGHRA, CDR2 YSYEKL, per germline. V gave up 0 bases and J gave up 6 bases; unmatched junction bases: 10.

The V gene is TRBV27, the J gene TRBJ2-3, with a possible D match to TRBD2 (5 bases). Trimming shortened V by 5 bases and J by 4 bases, and 19 bases separated the two germline ends. This CDR3 is built from 16 residues. CDR1 is MNHEY, CDR2 SMNVEV, per germline (reference sequence). The CDR3 loop is CASSKLSGKGSDTQYF. Written as DNA, the CDR3 is TGTGCCAGCAGTAAATTATCGGGGAAGGGCTCAGATACGCAGTATTTT.

This chain uses TRBV28 with TRBJ1-2; TRBD1 agrees at 7 bases. The V gene end was trimmed by 4 bases and the J gene end by 6 bases; junction bases not matched to a gene: 20. In germline, CDR1 is MDHEN, CDR2 SYDVKM. This CDR3 is built from 18 residues. This CDR3 reads CASSSDPRRTGFLHGYTF. The CDR3 DNA sequence: TGTGCCAGCAGTTCGGACCCTCGCAGGACAGGATTTTTGCATGGCTACACCTTC.

This sequence joins TRBV4-2 and TRBJ2-3; 11 bases fit TRBD2. Germline loops: CDR1 LGHNA, CDR2 YNFKEQ. V shed 1 base and J 5 bases; nucleotides not matched to a gene: 5. This CDR3 comprises 16 residues. Here the CDR3 reads CASSQGASGRIDTQYF. In nucleotides, the CDR3 is TGTGCCAGCAGCCAAGGAGCTAGCGGGAGGATAGATACGCAGTATTTT.

The CDR3 DNA sequence: TGCGCCAGCAGCCAAGTGGCGGTGAACACCGGGGAGCTGTTTTTT. It encodes CASSQVAVNTGELFF. V and J are TRBV4-1 and TRBJ2-2, with D unresolved. Trimming cost V 1 base and J 1 base, with 7 bases left between them. This CDR3 spans 15 amino acids. Per the germline V gene, CDR1 is MGHRA and CDR2 is YSYEKL.

V is TRBV7-2 and J is TRBJ1-2; the match to TRBD1 covers 10 bases. This CDR3 has 14 residues. The V gene's germline CDR1 is SGHTA and CDR2 FQGNSA. The V and J ends lost 4 bases and 4 bases, in that order; junction bases with no gene match: 3. The CDR3 bases are TGTGCCAGCAGCTCGGACAGGGGGGGCTATGGCTACACCTTC. It yields the protein CASSSDRGGYGYTF.

A single count supports this clone. The genes are TRBV7-8 and TRBJ2-1, with 9 bases aligning to TRBD1. Germline V gene data show CDR1 as SGHVS and CDR2 as FQNEAQ. The CDR3 extends over 13 amino acids. V was pared by 5 bases and J by 10 bases, with 6 bases of the junction left unmatched. CDR3 residues: CASSIQGAGEQFF. The CDR3 region has the DNA TGTGCCAGCAGCATACAGGGGGCGGGGGAGCAGTTCTTC.